This TCR beta chain was captured by sequencing in a study of blood T cell repertoires in COVID-19. Study background: Material from acute and convalescent COVID-19 was sourced from the United States, Italy and Spain. The cDNA or gDNA used as material had been derived from T cells, B-cell-depleted T cells, or PBMCs.

CDR1 is SGHDT, CDR2 YYEEEE, per germline. The CDR3 contains 15 residues. V lost 4 bases and J lost 6, with 17 bases in between. The repertoire was sequenced with immunoSEQ multiplex PCR; TCRdb's copy has only in-frame clones and lacks some. The sample has about 100,000 clones; approximately 90% are singletons. Material for sequencing was peripheral blood. The chain is built from TRBV5-6 and TRBJ2-1, with D perhaps TRBD1 (5 bases). This TCR derives from a man in his fifties with active COVID-19. The CDR3 sequence is CASSRAANRGNEQFF. CDR3 nucleotides: TGTGCCAGCAGCAGGGCGGCGAATAGGGGCAATGAGCAGTTCTTC. Based on the CDR3 plus reference TRBV5-6 and TRBJ2-1, the full variable domain is DAGVTQSPTHLIKTRGQQVTLRCSPKSGHDTVSWYQQALGQGPQFIFQYYEEEERQRGNFPDRFSGHQFPNYSSELNVNALLLGDSALYLCASSRAANRGNEQFFGPGTRLTVL.